These 21 T cell receptor beta chains came from one sample sequenced in a study of T cells in Graves' hyperthyroidism and ophthalmopathy. Amplified TCR beta CDR3 regions came from RNA transcripts. First-round RT-PCR with HTBI primers amplified the TCR CDR3 region. TCRdb re-called the multiplex PCR reads through MiXCR, storing one row per CDR3 protein. This sample yields a few hundred thousand distinct CDR3 sequences, of which 15% to 20% are seen a single time; roughly 18% belongs to the top ten. Material for sequencing was blood. Receptors originate from a woman younger than 30 with Graves' ophthalmopathy.

The V call is TRBV19, the J call TRBJ1-1; D is unresolved. V shed 6 bases and J shed 1 base, with 12 bases lying between them. CDR1 and CDR2 from the germline V gene are LNHDA and SQIVND (reference sequence). CDR3 length equals 14 residues. CDR3 loop: CASRVRGGNTEAFF. The CDR3 DNA reads as TGTGCCAGTAGAGTGCGAGGAGGGAACACTGAAGCTTTCTTT.

This clonotype has at least ten counts. V is TRBV28 and J is TRBJ1-1; the D gene is possibly TRBD1 (6 bases). From germline, CDR1 is MDHEN and CDR2 SYDVKM. The CDR3 runs to 11 residues. Trimming left V 7 bases short and J 8 bases short, with 11 bases between. The CDR3 nucleotides read TGTGCCAGCAACAACAGGGTGGAAGCTTTCTTT. This codes for CASNNRVEAFF. Variable domain in full (rest from reference TRBV28 and TRBJ1-1): DVKVTQSSRYLVKRTGEKVFLECVQDMDHENMFWYRQDPGLGLRLIYFSYDVKMKEKGDIPEGYSVSREKKERFSLILESASTNQTSMYLCASNNRVEAFFGQGTRLTVV.

The chain couples TRBV4-1 to TRBJ1-2, with TRBD1 matching 10 bases. CDR1 and CDR2 (germline): MGHRA, YSYEKL. J was trimmed by 2 bases and V by 4 bases; bases with no gene match: 7. CDR3 length: 16 amino acids. The CDR3 loop reads CASSRFTDRGNYGYTF. The CDR3, as DNA: TGCGCCAGCAGCCGATTTACGGACAGGGGGAACTATGGCTACACCTTC.

The sample holds many counts of this clonotype. The genes are TRBV7-9 and TRBJ1-2; a weak D match, TRBD1 (5 bases). The CDR3 is made up of 15 amino acids. Germline loops: CDR1 SEHNR, CDR2 FQNEAQ (reference sequence). V lost 5 bases and J lost 6, with 19 bases in between. The CDR3: CASSPVSGPRDGYTF. In nucleotides, the CDR3 is TGTGCCAGCAGCCCCGTGTCAGGGCCAAGGGATGGCTACACCTTC.

Turning to this clonotype: Given a much more abundant clone one base away, this may be a read error. This sequence joins TRBV5-4 and TRBJ2-3; D not certain. The length of the CDR3 is 14 residues. The V gene lost 4 bases and the J gene lost 4 bases, with 13 bases spanning the gap. CDR1 and CDR2 (germline): SGHNT, YYREEE (reference sequence). This chain's CDR3 is CASSPGRVSDTQYF. As DNA, the CDR3 is TGTGCCAGCAGCCCCGGTCGTGTGTCAGATACGCAGTATTTT. Looking up the rest from reference TRBV5-4 and TRBJ2-3 gives the full variable domain: ETGVTQSPTHLIKTRGQQVTLRCSSQSGHNTVSWYQQALGQGPQFIFQYYREEENGRGNFPPRFSGLQFPNYSSELNVNALELDDSALYLCASSPGRVSDTQYFGPGTRLTVL.

This clonotype has ten or more counts. The CDR3, as DNA: TGTGCCAGCAGCTTAATAACGCGGGGGGGCGTGGAGACCCAGTACTTC. It specifies CASSLITRGGVETQYF. The chain joins TRBV11-2 to TRBJ2-5; 9 bases are a match to TRBD2. V shed 2 bases and J 5 bases; nucleotides not matched to a gene: 9. Germline lookup yields CDR1 SGHAT and CDR2 FQNNGV. The CDR3 runs to 16 residues.

This clonotype was picked up a small number of times. The chain couples TRBV5-5 to TRBJ2-3; 8 nucleotides agree with TRBD1. With V trimmed by 1 base and J by 6 bases, 16 bases remained unmatched. Germline values: CDR1 SGHKS, CDR2 YYEKEE (reference sequence). The CDR3 is 18 residues long. This chain's CDR3 is CASSLLPGGTNQLDTQYF. As DNA, the CDR3 is TGTGCCAGCAGCTTGCTTCCAGGGGGCACGAACCAGCTTGATACGCAGTATTTT.

The table lists this clonotype with many counts. The chain is built from TRBV11-2 and TRBJ1-2; perhaps TRBD1 as D (5 bases). Trimming left V 4 bases short and J 2 bases short, with 11 bases between. The CDR3 covers 14 residues. Germline values: CDR1 SGHAT, CDR2 FQNNGV. Here the CDR3 DNA reads TGTGCCAGCAGCTCCTTAAGGGGCAACTATGGCTACACCTTC. It yields the protein CASSSLRGNYGYTF.

This clonotype has at least ten counts. J is TRBJ2-3 and V is TRBV13, with TRBD2 matching over 7 bases. The CDR3 loop spans 15 amino acids. Germline lookup yields CDR1 PRHDT and CDR2 FYEKMQ (reference sequence). With 5 bases clipped from V and 5 bases from J, the junction kept 10 bases outside the gene matches. CDR3 nucleotide sequence: TGTGCCAGCAGCCTCAGAGCGGGATTGAAAGATACGCAGTATTTT. Protein product: CASSLRAGLKDTQYF.

In nucleotides, the CDR3 is TGTGCCAGCTCACCACTCTCCGGGACCCAATCAAGAAATGAGCAGTTCTTC. It codes for CASSPLSGTQSRNEQFF. This rearrangement joins TRBV18 to TRBJ2-1, with D possibly being TRBD1 or TRBD2 (5 bases each). The germline V gene encodes CDR1 KGHSH and CDR2 LQKENI. Trimming pared 1 base from V and 7 bases from J, leaving 20 bases between. The CDR3 extends over 17 amino acids.

The chain has TRBV6-2 or TRBV6-3 and TRBJ1-2; D perhaps matches TRBD1 (5 bases). V was pared by 8 bases and J by 4 bases, with 17 bases between. Germline assignment: CDR1 MNHEY and CDR2 SVGEGT. This CDR3 has 14 residues. The CDR3 sequence: CASQWDGPPYGYTF. CDR3 bases: TGTGCCAGCCAGTGGGACGGACCTCCCTATGGCTACACCTTC.

A note on this clonotype: A far larger clone lies a single base away; this is likely a read error. The gene calls are TRBV28 and TRBJ1-5, with unresolved D. CDR1 is MDHEN, CDR2 SYDVKM, per germline. The CDR3 spans 13 residues. DNA of the CDR3: TGTGCCAGCCGTTTAAGAGGCAATCAGCCCCAGCATTTT. Protein: CASRLRGNQPQHF.

This clonotype was picked up a small number of times. The V and J genes are TRBV29-1 and TRBJ1-1; D remains unclear. There are 17 residues in the CDR3. Trimming removed 0 bases at V and 0 bases at J, with 17 bases between. Germline V CDR1 and CDR2: SQVTM, ANQGSEA. CDR3 sequence: CSVEDLERETMNTEAFF. CDR3 DNA: TGCAGCGTTGAAGATCTGGAGCGGGAGACGATGAACACTGAAGCTTTCTTT.

This clonotype was observed many times. The rearrangement uses TRBV20-1 and TRBJ2-3, with TRBD1 identical over 7 bases. The CDR3 spans 16 residues. Trimming cost V 3 bases and J 6 bases; bases outside gene matches: 15. Germline V CDR1 and CDR2: DFQATT, SNEGSKA (reference sequence). The CDR3 DNA reads TGCAGTGCTAGTGAGGACAGGATTCGCCCGATGGATACGCAGTATTTT. Translation: CSASEDRIRPMDTQYF.

This clonotype was seen a handful of times. The rearrangement links TRBV7-3 to TRBJ2-1; TRBD2 agrees at 9 bases. The V segment lost 2 bases and the J segment 8 bases; nucleotides outside the gene matches: 7. The germline gives CDR1 SGHTA, CDR2 FQGTGA. The CDR3 spans 15 residues. The CDR3 sequence: CASSLRSGGWDEQFF. For the CDR3, the DNA is TGTGCCAGCAGCTTACGTAGCGGGGGATGGGATGAGCAGTTCTTC.

This clonotype was seen more than once but under ten times. This chain connects TRBV5-4 to TRBJ1-2; 8 bases line up with TRBD1. This CDR3 is 15 amino acids long. Germline V lookup: CDR1 SGHNT, CDR2 YYREEE (reference sequence). With V trimmed by 4 bases and J by 7 bases, 12 bases remained unmatched. In DNA, the CDR3 is TGTGCCAGCAGCAGAACCCCGACAGGGGTGAGTGGCTACACCTTC. Protein sequence: CASSRTPTGVSGYTF.

This clonotype was observed at least ten times. This chain connects TRBV30 to TRBJ1-2; 8 positions agree with TRBD1. CDR3 length equals 14 residues. Per the germline V gene, CDR1 is GTSNPN and CDR2 is SVGIG (reference sequence). V shed 0 bases, J shed 4 bases, and the junction held 4 bases outside the gene matches. The CDR3 DNA reads as TGTGCCTGGAGTGTAAACACAGGGGGCTATGGCTACACCTTC. Amino acid sequence: CAWSVNTGGYGYTF.

This chain joins TRBV6-1 and TRBJ1-6; 8 nucleotides agree with TRBD1. Germline V lookup: CDR1 MNHNS, CDR2 SASEGT. Trimming cost V 8 bases and J 7 bases; bases outside gene matches: 13. The CDR3 spans 16 residues. This CDR3 is CASGHYRQGANSPLHF. The CDR3 nucleotides are TGTGCCAGCGGACACTACCGGCAGGGGGCCAATTCACCCCTCCACTTT.

This clonotype has at least ten counts. The chain joins TRBV7-2 to TRBJ1-3; D gene unclear. The CDR3 totals 15 residues. Germline CDR1 and CDR2: SGHTA and FQGNSA. Between the trimmed V and J ends, which lost 1 base and 4 bases, there was a span of 11 bases. The DNA for the CDR3 is TGTGCCAGCAGCTTAGAGGGAACTTTCGGAAACACCATATATTTT. Translating gives CASSLEGTFGNTIYF.

CDR3 loop: CASRRLDGEQFF. DNA for the CDR3: TGTGCCAGCAGGAGACTAGACGGAGAGCAGTTCTTC. The chain employs TRBV27 and TRBJ2-1, with D perhaps TRBD2 (6 bases). V was shortened by 6 bases and J by 10 bases, with 13 bases between the two germline ends. The CDR3 has 12 residues. Germline V gene data show CDR1 as MNHEY and CDR2 as SMNVEV (reference sequence).

The sample holds a few counts of this clonotype. V usage is TRBV4-3 and J usage is TRBJ2-4, with 10 bases identical to TRBD2. This CDR3 spans 17 amino acids. In germline, CDR1 is LGHNA, CDR2 YSLEER. Germline trimming cut 0 bases from V and 8 bases from J; bases unmatched to any gene: 10. CDR3 bases: TGCGCCAGCAGCCAAGATCAGCTAGCGGGAGCATCAGACATTCAGTACTTC. It is translated as CASSQDQLAGASDIQYF.